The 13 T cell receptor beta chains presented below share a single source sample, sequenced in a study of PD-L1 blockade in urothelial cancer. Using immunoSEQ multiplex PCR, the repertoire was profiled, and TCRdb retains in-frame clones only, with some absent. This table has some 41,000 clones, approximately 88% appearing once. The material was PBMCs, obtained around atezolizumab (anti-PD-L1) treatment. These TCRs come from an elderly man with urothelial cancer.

CDR3 bases: TGTGCCAGCAGTTATAGGGAGACAGGAACCTACGAGCAGTACTTC. Protein sequence: CASSYRETGTYEQYF. The chain is built from TRBV6-5 and TRBJ2-7; maybe TRBD1 (6 bases). Germline CDR1 and CDR2: MNHEY and SVGAGI. Between the trimmed V and J ends, which lost 3 bases and 2 bases, there was a span of 14 bases. The CDR3 loop spans 15 amino acids.

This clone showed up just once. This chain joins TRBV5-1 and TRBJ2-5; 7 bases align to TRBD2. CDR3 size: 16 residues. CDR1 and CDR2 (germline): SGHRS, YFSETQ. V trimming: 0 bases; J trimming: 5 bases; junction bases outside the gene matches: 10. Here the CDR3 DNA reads TGCGCCAGCAGCTTGGGTAGCGGGTTTGCTGGGGAGACCCAGTACTTC. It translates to CASSLGSGFAGETQYF.

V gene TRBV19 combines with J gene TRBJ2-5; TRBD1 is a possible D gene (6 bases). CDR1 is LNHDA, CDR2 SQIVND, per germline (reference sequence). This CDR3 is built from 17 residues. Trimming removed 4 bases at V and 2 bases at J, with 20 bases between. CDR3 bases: TGTGCCAGTAGTACGTTACAGGGAACTGTGTATCAAGAGACCCAGTACTTC. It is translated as CASSTLQGTVYQETQYF.

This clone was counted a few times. The CDR3 loop is CASSYRFTGSYEQYF. CDR3 nucleotides: TGTGCCAGCAGTTACCGGTTCACAGGCTCCTACGAGCAGTACTTC. The J gene is TRBJ2-7, the V gene TRBV6-5, with D possibly TRBD1 on 5 matching bases. Per germline, CDR1 MNHEY and CDR2 SVGAGI. The CDR3 sequence is 15 residues long. V lost 2 bases and J 0 bases, leaving 11 bases between the germline ends.

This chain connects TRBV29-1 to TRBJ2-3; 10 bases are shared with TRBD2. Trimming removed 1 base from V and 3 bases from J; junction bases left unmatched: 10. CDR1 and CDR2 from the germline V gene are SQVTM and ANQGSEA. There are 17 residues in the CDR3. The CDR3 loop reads CSVEGTSGGLETDTQYF. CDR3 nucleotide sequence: TGCAGCGTTGAAGGGACTAGCGGCGGGCTGGAAACAGATACGCAGTATTTT.

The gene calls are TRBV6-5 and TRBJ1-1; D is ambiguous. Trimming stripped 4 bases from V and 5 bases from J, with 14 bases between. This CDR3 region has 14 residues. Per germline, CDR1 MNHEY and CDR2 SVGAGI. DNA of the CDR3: TGTGCCAGCAGTTCAGTAGCGGGGTCAACTGAAGCTTTCTTT. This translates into CASSSVAGSTEAFF.

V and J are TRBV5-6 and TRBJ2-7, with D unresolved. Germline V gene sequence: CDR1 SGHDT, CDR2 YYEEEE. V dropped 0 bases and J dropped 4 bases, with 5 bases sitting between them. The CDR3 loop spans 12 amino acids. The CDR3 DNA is TGTGCCAGCAGCTTGGCCCAGTACGAGCAGTACTTC. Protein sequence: CASSLAQYEQYF.

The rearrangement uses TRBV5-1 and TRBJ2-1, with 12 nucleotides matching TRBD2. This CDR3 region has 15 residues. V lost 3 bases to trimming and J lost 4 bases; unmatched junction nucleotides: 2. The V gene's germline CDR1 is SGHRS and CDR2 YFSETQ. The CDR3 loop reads CASSSSGGEYNEQFF. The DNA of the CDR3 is TGCGCCAGCAGCTCTAGCGGGGGGGAGTACAATGAGCAGTTCTTC.

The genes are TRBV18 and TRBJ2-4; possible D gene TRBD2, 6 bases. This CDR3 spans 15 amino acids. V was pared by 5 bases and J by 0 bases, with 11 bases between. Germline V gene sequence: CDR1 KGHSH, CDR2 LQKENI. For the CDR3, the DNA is TGTGCCAGCTCAGGACTACTGGGAGCCAAAAACATTCAGTACTTC. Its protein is CASSGLLGAKNIQYF. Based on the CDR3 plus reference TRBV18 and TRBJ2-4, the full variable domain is NAGVMQNPRHLVRRRGQEARLRCSPMKGHSHVYWYRQLPEEGLKFMVYLQKENIIDESGMPKERFSAEFPKEGPSILRIQQVVRGDSAAYFCASSGLLGAKNIQYFGAGTRLSVL.

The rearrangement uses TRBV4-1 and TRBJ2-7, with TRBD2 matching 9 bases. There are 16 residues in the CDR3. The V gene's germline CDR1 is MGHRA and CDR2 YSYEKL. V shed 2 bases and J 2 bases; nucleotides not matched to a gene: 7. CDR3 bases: TGCGCCAGCAGCCAATTCCCAGCGGGAGGCCCCTACGAGCAGTACTTC. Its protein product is CASSQFPAGGPYEQYF.

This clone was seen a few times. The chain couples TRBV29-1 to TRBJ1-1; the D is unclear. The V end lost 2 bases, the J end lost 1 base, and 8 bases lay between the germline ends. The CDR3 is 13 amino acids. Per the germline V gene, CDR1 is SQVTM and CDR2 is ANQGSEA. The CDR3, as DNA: TGCAGCGTTGAAAGGCAGGCGAACACTGAAGCTTTCTTT. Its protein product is CSVERQANTEAFF.

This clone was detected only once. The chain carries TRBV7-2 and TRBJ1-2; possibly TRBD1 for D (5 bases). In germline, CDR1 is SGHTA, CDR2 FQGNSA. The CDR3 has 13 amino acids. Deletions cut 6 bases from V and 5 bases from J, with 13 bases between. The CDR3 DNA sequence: TGTGCCAGCAGTTCAATCAGGGAATATGGCTACACCTTC. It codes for CASSSIREYGYTF.

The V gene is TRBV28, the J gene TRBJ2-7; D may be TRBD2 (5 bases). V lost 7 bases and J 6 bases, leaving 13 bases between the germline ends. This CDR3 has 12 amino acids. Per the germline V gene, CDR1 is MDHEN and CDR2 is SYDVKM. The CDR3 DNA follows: TGTGCCAGCACCCCGCGGAGGTCCGAGCAGTACTTC. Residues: CASTPRRSEQYF. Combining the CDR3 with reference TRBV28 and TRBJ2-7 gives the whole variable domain DVKVTQSSRYLVKRTGEKVFLECVQDMDHENMFWYRQDPGLGLRLIYFSYDVKMKEKGDIPEGYSVSREKKERFSLILESASTNQTSMYLCASTPRRSEQYFGPGTRLTVT.